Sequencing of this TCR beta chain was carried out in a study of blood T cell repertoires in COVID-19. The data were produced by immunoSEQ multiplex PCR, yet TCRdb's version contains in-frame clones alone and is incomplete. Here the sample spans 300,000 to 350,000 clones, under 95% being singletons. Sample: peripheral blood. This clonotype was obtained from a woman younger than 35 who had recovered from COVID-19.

Here the CDR3 reads CASSPTSGSQGEQFF. In DNA form, the CDR3 reads TGTGCCAGCTCACCTACTAGCGGGAGCCAGGGGGAGCAGTTCTTC. The rearrangement uses TRBV18 and TRBJ2-1, with 11 bases lining up with TRBD2. Germline CDR1 KGHSH, CDR2 LQKENI. The V segment lost 3 bases and the J segment 10 bases; nucleotides outside the gene matches: 8. The CDR3 consists of 15 residues. The variable domain in full, with the rest retrieved from reference TRBV18 and TRBJ2-1, is NAGVMQNPRHLVRRRGQEARLRCSPMKGHSHVYWYRQLPEEGLKFMVYLQKENIIDESGMPKERFSAEFPKEGPSILRIQQVVRGDSAAYFCASSPTSGSQGEQFFGPGTRLTVL.